The 18 T cell receptor beta chains given below trace back to one sample, sequenced in a study of PD-1 blockade in classical Hodgkin lymphoma. The time point here: cycle 4 day 1 (C4D1), after 6 weeks of nivolumab. Every patient relapsed after autologous stem cell transplantation, and brentuximab vedotin exposure varied. Magnetic negative selection of thawed PBMCs was the method by which CD4+ T cells were purified. Profiled with immunoSEQ multiplex PCR; TCRdb holds only in-frame clones, not every one. Found here are about 13,000 clones, roughly 80% of them singletons; the top ten hold about 0.88%. The sequenced sample was CD4+ T cells from blood, obtained before the fourth cycle of nivolumab. All receptors derive from a human donor with classical Hodgkin lymphoma.

Details on this clone: A read error may produce the germline difference seen at one junction end. Different DNA sequences within this sample yield the same CDR3. V usage is TRBV18 and J usage is TRBJ2-4, with 9 bases aligning to TRBD1. This CDR3 has 14 residues. The germline V gene has CDR1 KGHSH and CDR2 LQKENI. The CDR3 DNA reads TGTGCCAGCTCGCCACAACAGGGGGCTAGCATTCAGTACTTC. Translation gives CASSPQQGASIQYF. The whole variable domain, filled in from reference TRBV18 and TRBJ2-4, reads NAGVMQNPRHLVRRRGQEARLRCSPMKGHSHVYWYRQLPEEGLKFMVYLQKENIIDESGMPKERFSAEFPKEGPSILRIQQVVRGDSAAYFCASSPQQGASIQYFGAGTRLSVL.

The chain joins TRBV6-6 to TRBJ2-5; TRBD2 might be the D (6 bases). Germline CDR1 reads MNHNY; CDR2 reads SVGAGI (reference sequence). There are 15 residues in the CDR3. Trimming cost V 4 bases and J 3 bases, with 15 bases left between them. CDR3 in DNA: TGTGCCAGCAGTTGGCCCGGGGGTGCTAAAGAGACCCAGTACTTC. The encoded protein is CASSWPGGAKETQYF.

The V and J genes are TRBV7-9 and TRBJ2-6; no firm D call. Between the trimmed V and J ends, which lost 5 bases and 1 base, there was a span of 6 bases. The CDR3 sequence is 14 residues long. Germline lookup yields CDR1 SEHNR and CDR2 FQNEAQ (reference sequence). The CDR3 nucleotides are TGTGCCAGCAGCCCCAGTTCTGGGGCCAACGTCCTGACTTTC. Translated, it gives CASSPSSGANVLTF.

J is TRBJ2-7 and V is TRBV12-5; 13 positions match TRBD2. Germline trimming cut 5 bases from V and 4 bases from J; bases unmatched to any gene: 8. This CDR3 contains 16 residues. Germline CDR1 and CDR2: LGHNT and FRNRAP. This CDR3 reads CASGTRTSGRGYEQYF. In DNA form, the CDR3 reads TGTGCTAGTGGTACGCGGACTAGCGGGAGAGGATACGAGCAGTACTTC.

This clone was observed a handful of times. The gene calls are TRBV6-1 and TRBJ1-2; no firm D call. Germline CDR1 MNHNS, CDR2 SASEGT. V was clipped by 4 bases and J by 4 bases, with 22 bases between them. The CDR3 runs to 17 residues. The CDR3 region is CASSASSAGIQLYGYTF. As DNA, the CDR3 is TGTGCCAGCAGTGCGTCATCCGCGGGCATTCAGCTCTATGGCTACACCTTC.

The chain recombines TRBV10-3 with TRBJ2-1; maybe TRBD2 (5 bases). In germline, CDR1 is ENHRY, CDR2 SYGVKD. The V end was cut by 0 bases, the J end by 12 bases, with 12 bases between. The length of the CDR3 is 13 residues. DNA of the CDR3: TGTGCCATCAGTGAGTCAAGGGTAGAGGGGCAGTTCTTC. Its translation is CAISESRVEGQFF.

The count of this clone is one. The chain combines TRBV6-6 with TRBJ2-1; 7 nucleotides align to TRBD1. After removal of 6 bases from V and 0 bases from J, the junction contained 5 bases not matched to a gene. Per the germline V gene, CDR1 is MNHNY and CDR2 is SVGAGI (reference sequence). The CDR3 runs to 15 residues. The CDR3 bases are TGTGCCAGCAGGAAAGGGGGCGGCTCCTACAATGAGCAGTTCTTC. Its protein is CASRKGGGSYNEQFF.

This clone was observed a few times. The chain combines TRBV6-1 with TRBJ1-1, with unresolved D. Trimming took 8 bases from V and 1 from J, leaving 5 bases between them. Germline V gene lookup returns CDR1 MNHNS and CDR2 SASEGT. The CDR3 extends over 11 amino acids. The CDR3 bases are TGTGCCAGCCGGCAGAACACTGAAGCTTTCTTT. This translates into CASRQNTEAFF.

V usage is TRBV28 and J usage is TRBJ1-4; 7 bases agree with TRBD1. CDR3 length: 14 residues. Germline V gene data show CDR1 as MDHEN and CDR2 as SYDVKM. The junction had 7 bases not matched to a gene; V was cut back by 5 bases and J by 7 bases. CDR3 in amino acids: CASSLHHRGEKLFF. As DNA, the CDR3 is TGTGCCAGCAGTCTCCACCACAGGGGTGAAAAACTGTTTTTT.

The chain combines TRBV2 with TRBJ2-3; TRBD2 might be the D (6 bases). The germline V and J ends were trimmed by 2 bases and 3 bases, with 9 bases remaining between them. The germline CDR1 and CDR2 sequences are SNHLY and FYNNEI. There are 14 residues in the CDR3. The CDR3 here is CASSETGGTDTQYF. The DNA of the CDR3 is TGTGCCAGCAGTGAAACTGGAGGGACAGATACGCAGTATTTT.

V and J are TRBV29-1 and TRBJ1-1; D is unclear. Between the trimmed V and J ends, which lost 5 bases and 1 base, there was a span of 14 bases. Germline V gene sequence: CDR1 SQVTM, CDR2 ANQGSEA. The CDR3 is made up of 14 amino acids. CDR3 DNA sequence: TGCAGCGTTTTGAGGTTACAGAAGAACACTGAAGCTTTCTTT. It translates to CSVLRLQKNTEAFF. Combining the CDR3 with reference TRBV29-1 and TRBJ1-1 gives the whole variable domain SAVISQKPSRDICQRGTSLTIQCQVDSQVTMMFWYRQQPGQSLTLIATANQGSEATYESGFVIDKFPISRPNLTFSTLTVSNMSPEDSSIYLCSVLRLQKNTEAFFGQGTRLTVV.

This clone has only one observation. V is TRBV7-3 and J is TRBJ2-2, with D unclear. The V gene's germline CDR1 is SGHTA and CDR2 FQGTGA. V was cut by 6 bases and J by 1 base, with 3 bases left in between. The CDR3 totals 12 residues. As DNA, the CDR3 is TGTGCCAGCAGACGGAACACCGGGGAGCTGTTTTTT. Its protein is CASRRNTGELFF.

V is TRBV5-1 and J is TRBJ2-2; 11 bases line up with TRBD1. J gave up 6 bases and V 6 bases, and 4 bases lay outside the gene matches. Germline lookup yields CDR1 SGHRS and CDR2 YFSETQ. This CDR3 comprises 14 residues. CDR3 DNA: TGCGCCAGCAAAGGACAGGGGGCGTCCGGGGAGCTGTTTTTT. It encodes CASKGQGASGELFF.

The gene calls are TRBV4-1 and TRBJ2-3; 10 bases line up with TRBD2. Germline V CDR1 and CDR2: MGHRA, YSYEKL. This CDR3 region has 17 residues. Trimming took 3 bases from V and 2 from J; bases not matched to a gene: 8. For the CDR3, the DNA is TGCGCCAGCAGCCAGATCATAGCGGGAGGATTCACAGATACGCAGTATTTT. Its protein product is CASSQIIAGGFTDTQYF.

The chain combines TRBV28 with TRBJ1-1; TRBD1 might be the D (5 bases). CDR3 length: 14 amino acids. V shed 5 bases and J shed 0 bases, with 10 bases lying between them. Germline V CDR1 and CDR2: MDHEN, SYDVKM. This CDR3 reads CASSPTGLNTEAFF. The CDR3 region has the DNA TGTGCCAGCAGTCCAACAGGTCTGAACACTGAAGCTTTCTTT.

The chain has TRBV5-4 and TRBJ2-3, with 8 bases matching TRBD2. The CDR3 is 14 amino acids. Unmatched junction bases numbered 8, after V lost 5 bases and J lost 6 bases. Germline CDR1 reads SGHNT; CDR2 reads YYREEE (reference sequence). The CDR3 nucleotides read TGTGCCAGCAGAATCAGCGGGGGATTCGATACGCAGTATTTT. Translated: CASRISGGFDTQYF.

V usage is TRBV11-2 and J usage is TRBJ1-4; 8 bases align to TRBD1. This CDR3 region has 17 residues. From germline, CDR1 is SGHAT and CDR2 FQNNGV. V lost 2 bases to trimming and J lost 8 bases; unmatched junction nucleotides: 13. The CDR3 DNA reads TGTGCCAGCAGCTTACTCCGCGGACAGGGAATAGGGGAAAAACTGTTTTTT. Translation gives CASSLLRGQGIGEKLFF.

V gene TRBV10-3 combines with J gene TRBJ1-5; D possibly corresponds to TRBD1 (5 bases). Germline values: CDR1 ENHRY, CDR2 SYGVKD. The V end lost 7 bases, the J end lost 0 bases, and 13 bases lay between the germline ends. The CDR3 has 15 residues. In DNA, the CDR3 is TGTGCCATCATAGATGGGGCGAATAGCAATCAGCCCCAGCATTTT. Translating it yields CAIIDGANSNQPQHF.